Each of the 16 T cell receptor beta chains below was sequenced from the same sample in a study of radiation and T cells in renal cell carcinoma. The repertoire was sequenced with immunoSEQ multiplex PCR; TCRdb's copy has only in-frame clones and lacks some. The sample shows under 55,000 clones, around 83% of them seen only once. The time point is: baseline pretreatment blood. Treatment defined: 15 Gy SBRT to primary tumor, nephrectomy 4 weeks later. This specimen was blood, taken from a patient whose treatment included radiotherapy and nephrectomy. The receptors were sampled from a woman aged 65 to 85 with renal cell carcinoma.

This clone was picked up a small number of times. The chain couples TRBV11-2 to TRBJ1-1, with D possibly TRBD1 on 5 matching bases. This CDR3 comprises 13 residues. Trimming pared 3 bases from V and 1 base from J, leaving 6 bases between. Germline assignment: CDR1 SGHAT and CDR2 FQNNGV. The CDR3 spells CASSFQGNTEAFF. CDR3 bases: TGTGCCAGCAGCTTCCAGGGGAACACTGAAGCTTTCTTT.

This clone was observed a single time. This chain uses TRBV11-2 with TRBJ2-7; no clear D. Germline V gene sequence: CDR1 SGHAT, CDR2 FQNNGV. The V end lost 5 bases, the J end lost 1 base, and 15 bases lay between the germline ends. This CDR3 comprises 15 residues. The CDR3 reads CASSARSGPSYEQYF. CDR3 DNA: TGTGCCAGCAGCGCCCGGAGTGGGCCGTCCTACGAGCAGTACTTC.

The gene calls are TRBV7-2 and TRBJ1-4, with TRBD1 identical over 8 bases. This CDR3 has 13 residues. With V trimmed by 5 bases and J by 10 bases, 6 bases remained unmatched. Germline CDR1 and CDR2: SGHTA and FQGNSA. The CDR3 spells CASSTDRGGKLFF. As DNA, the CDR3 is TGTGCCAGCAGCACCGACAGGGGAGGAAAACTGTTTTTT.

J is TRBJ2-7 and V is TRBV28; TRBD1 matches at 8 bases. The CDR3 length is 14 residues. Germline trimming cut 8 bases from V and 2 bases from J; bases unmatched to any gene: 8. In germline, CDR1 is MDHEN, CDR2 SYDVKM. The chain's CDR3 is CASATGTGAYEQYF. The CDR3 DNA reads as TGTGCCAGCGCTACCGGGACAGGAGCCTACGAGCAGTACTTC. Variable domain in full (rest from reference TRBV28 and TRBJ2-7): DVKVTQSSRYLVKRTGEKVFLECVQDMDHENMFWYRQDPGLGLRLIYFSYDVKMKEKGDIPEGYSVSREKKERFSLILESASTNQTSMYLCASATGTGAYEQYFGPGTRLTVT.

The chain is built from TRBV9 and TRBJ2-6, with 11 bases matching TRBD2. In germline, CDR1 is SGDLS, CDR2 YYNGEE. Trimming cost V 4 bases and J 0 bases; bases outside gene matches: 9. The CDR3 loop spans 19 amino acids. CDR3 coding DNA: TGTGCCAGCAGCTCAGGACTAGCGGGCCCTAGCTCTGGGGCCAACGTCCTGACTTTC. Protein sequence: CASSSGLAGPSSGANVLTF.

This chain joins TRBV21-1 and TRBJ1-4; TRBD1 is taken as the D call from the table, unchecked against the DNA. TRBV21-1 is annotated as a pseudogene. The CDR3 sequence is 15 residues long. The CDR3 sequence: CASSKEQGENEKLFF. The DNA of the CDR3 is TGTGCCAGCAGCAAAGAACAGGGGGAAAATGAAAAACTGTTTTTT.

This clone was observed a single time. The rearrangement joins TRBV6-5 to TRBJ1-2; D is perhaps TRBD1 (6 bases). The germline V gene encodes CDR1 MNHEY and CDR2 SVGAGI. Trimming took off 0 bases at V and 6 bases at J, with 17 bases between the two ends. The CDR3 consists of 16 residues. CDR3 region: CASSYSLGGGSDGYTF. The CDR3 nucleotides are TGTGCCAGCAGTTACTCTTTAGGGGGGGGATCGGATGGCTACACCTTC.

This sequence joins TRBV18 and TRBJ1-6, with 7 positions matching TRBD1. Germline V gene lookup returns CDR1 KGHSH and CDR2 LQKENI. V lost 2 bases, J lost 5 bases, and 0 bases stayed unmatched. This CDR3 contains 14 residues. The CDR3 is CASSPDRDNSPLHF. The DNA of the CDR3 is TGTGCCAGCTCACCAGACAGGGATAATTCACCCCTCCACTTT.

This clone appeared a single time. The CDR3 sequence: CATLQGEGGFGELFF. CDR3 DNA: TGTGCCACCCTCCAAGGGGAGGGAGGTTTCGGGGAGCTGTTTTTT. J is TRBJ2-2 and V is TRBV11-2; 7 bases map to TRBD2. Germline assignment: CDR1 SGHAT and CDR2 FQNNGV. The junction had 15 bases not matched to a gene; V was cut back by 10 bases and J by 7 bases. The CDR3 consists of 15 residues.

The V and J genes are TRBV11-2 and TRBJ2-6; TRBD1 matches at 10 bases. V was clipped by 5 bases and J by 4 bases; unmatched bases: 8. Germline loops: CDR1 SGHAT, CDR2 FQNNGV. The CDR3 runs to 17 residues. CDR3 in amino acids: CASSPRDRGPGANVLTF. The DNA for the CDR3 is TGTGCCAGCAGCCCCCGGGACAGGGGCCCCGGGGCCAACGTCCTGACTTTC.

The chain combines TRBV29-1 with TRBJ2-1; unclear D gene. Trimming took off 8 bases at V and 4 bases at J, with 9 bases between the two ends. Germline V lookup: CDR1 SQVTM, CDR2 ANQGSEA. The CDR3 runs to 11 residues. The CDR3 reads CSSGGYNEQFF. In DNA form, the CDR3 reads TGCAGCTCGGGCGGATACAATGAGCAGTTCTTC.

The chain uses TRBV14 and TRBJ1-1, with TRBD1 identical over 8 bases. The V gene's germline CDR1 is SGHDN and CDR2 FVKESK. The ends lost 5 bases at V and 1 base at J; junction bases unmatched: 12. The CDR3 is 17 amino acids. Here the CDR3 reads CASSSRPGQAGNTEAFF. CDR3 bases: TGTGCCAGCAGCTCACGACCGGGACAGGCGGGGAACACTGAAGCTTTCTTT.

The V gene is TRBV29-1, the J gene TRBJ2-3; D might be TRBD1 (5 bases). Trimming removed 5 bases at V and 0 bases at J, with 6 bases between. Looked up from germline, CDR1 is SQVTM and CDR2 is ANQGSEA. This CDR3 spans 12 amino acids. This CDR3 reads CSVRQSTDTQYF. The CDR3 nucleotides read TGCAGCGTTCGACAGAGCACAGATACGCAGTATTTT.

J is TRBJ2-7 and V is TRBV6-5, with 8 bases identical to TRBD1. Germline-derived CDR1 and CDR2 are MNHEY and SVGAGI. After removal of 2 bases from V and 2 bases from J, the junction contained 5 bases not matched to a gene. This CDR3 spans 15 amino acids. This CDR3 is CASSYLDRGTYEQYF. The CDR3 DNA follows: TGTGCCAGCAGTTACCTCGACAGGGGCACCTACGAGCAGTACTTC.

The table lists this clone with a count of one. V and J are TRBV5-1 and TRBJ2-3; TRBD2 matches 13 bases. The CDR3 runs 13 residues. V trimming: 4 bases; J trimming: 14 bases; junction bases outside the gene matches: 7. Germline V lookup: CDR1 SGHRS, CDR2 YFSETQ. CDR3 sequence: CASSVLAGGPAYF. CDR3 in DNA: TGCGCCAGCAGCGTACTAGCGGGGGGGCCCGCGTATTTT. Full variable domain (remainder filled in from reference TRBV5-1 and TRBJ2-3): KAGVTQTPRYLIKTRGQQVTLSCSPISGHRSVSWYQQTPGQGLQFLFEYFSETQRNKGNFPGRFSGRQFSNSRSEMNVSTLELGDSALYLCASSVLAGGPAYFGPGTRLTVL.

This chain links TRBV6-1 with TRBJ2-1; 11 nucleotides match TRBD2. Looked up from germline, CDR1 is MNHNS and CDR2 is SASEGT. With V trimmed by 0 bases and J by 5 bases, 3 bases remained unmatched. The CDR3 runs to 16 residues. CDR3 in DNA: TGTGCCAGCAGTGAAGCTCGACTAGCGGGAAACAATGAGCAGTTCTTC. The encoded protein is CASSEARLAGNNEQFF.